A selection of T cell receptor beta chains follows, all from one sample in a study of T cell clones after liver transplantation. Sequencing was performed with immunoSEQ multiplex PCR; in TCRdb, only in-frame clones are kept and a portion is missing. Here the sample spans over 55,000 clones, around three quarters being singletons. The material was CD4+ T cells from blood, obtained at the approximately 15-month timepoint. All receptors derive from a human patient who received a liver transplant. Some T cells may possibly be graft donor cells. Both conserved end residues are part of each CDR3. Fields, in order: D gene, clone size, V gene, J gene, CDR3 DNA, CDR3 protein. A D gene is named only where the DNA matches it firmly. Clone size is shown for a subset of rows, as once, few, many or a class of expanded clone.

D gene: TRBD1
clone size: many
V gene: TRBV5-1
J gene: TRBJ1-1
CDR3 DNA: TGCGCCAGCAGTGGACAGGGCCAGAGGAACACTGAAGCTTTCTTT
CDR3 protein: CASSGQGQRNTEAFF

D gene: TRBD2
clone size: .
V gene: TRBV7-9
J gene: TRBJ2-7
CDR3 DNA: TGTGCCAGCAGCCGAACTAGCGGTTCCTCCTACGAGCAGTACTTC
CDR3 protein: CASSRTSGSSYEQYF

D gene: TRBD2
clone size: .
V gene: TRBV6-1
J gene: TRBJ2-1
CDR3 DNA: TGTGCCAGCAGTGGACTAGCGGGGGGATACAATGAGCAGTTCTTC
CDR3 protein: CASSGLAGGYNEQFF

D gene: TRBD1
clone size: .
V gene: TRBV5-1
J gene: TRBJ2-3
CDR3 DNA: TGCGCCAGCAGCTTGTCGACAGGGGGGGAAGATACGCAGTATTTT
CDR3 protein: CASSLSTGGEDTQYF

D gene: .
clone size: few
V gene: TRBV19
J gene: TRBJ1-5
CDR3 DNA: TGTGCCAGTAGTATAGAGGGATACCATAGCAATCAGCCCCAGCATTTT
CDR3 protein: CASSIEGYHSNQPQHF

D gene: .
clone size: once
V gene: TRBV9
J gene: TRBJ2-6
CDR3 DNA: TGTGCCAGCAGCGACCGGTACTCTGGGGCCAACGTCCTGACTTTC
CDR3 protein: CASSDRYSGANVLTF

D gene: .
clone size: .
V gene: TRBV11-3
J gene: TRBJ2-2
CDR3 DNA: TGTGCCAGCAGCCTGCAGGGTATTTACACCGGGGAGCTGTTTTTT
CDR3 protein: CASSLQGIYTGELFF

D gene: TRBD1
clone size: few
V gene: TRBV7-9
J gene: TRBJ2-7
CDR3 DNA: TGTGCCAGCAGCTGGGGGGACAGGGGGACCTACGAGCAGTACTTC
CDR3 protein: CASSWGDRGTYEQYF

D gene: TRBD1
clone size: .
V gene: TRBV5-1
J gene: TRBJ1-4
CDR3 DNA: TGCGCCAGCAGCACTGGACAGGATAATGAAAAACTGTTTTTT
CDR3 protein: CASSTGQDNEKLFF

D gene: TRBD1
clone size: .
V gene: TRBV19
J gene: TRBJ2-7
CDR3 DNA: TGTGCCAGTAGAGGGACAGGAACCGAGCAGTACTTC
CDR3 protein: CASRGTGTEQYF

D gene: TRBD2
clone size: .
V gene: TRBV10-3
J gene: TRBJ2-3
CDR3 DNA: TGTGCCATCAGTGATGTACTAGCGGCCAGCACAGATACGCAGTATTTT
CDR3 protein: CAISDVLAASTDTQYF

D gene: .
clone size: .
V gene: TRBV6-6
J gene: TRBJ1-3
CDR3 DNA: TGTGCCAGCAGTATAACAGGAATCTCTGGAAACACCATATATTTT
CDR3 protein: CASSITGISGNTIYF

D gene: .
clone size: medium-sized
V gene: TRBV6-1
J gene: TRBJ1-5
CDR3 DNA: TGTGCCAGCTCAGGGACCACCGGCCAGCCCCAGCATTTT
CDR3 protein: CASSGTTGQPQHF

D gene: TRBD2
clone size: many
V gene: TRBV11-2
J gene: TRBJ2-5
CDR3 DNA: TGTGCCAGCAGCCCGTCACTAGCGGGGGGCGAAGAGACCCAGTACTTC
CDR3 protein: CASSPSLAGGEETQYF